This TCR beta chain was captured by sequencing in a study of blood T cell repertoires in COVID-19. Turning to the study itself: Collection of acute and convalescent COVID-19 samples took place in the United States, Italy and Spain. T cells, B-cell-depleted T cells, or PBMCs provided the cDNA or gDNA that served as material.

Under the authors' procedure: Quantification of nucleated cells was approximated via reference gene primer amplification. Using immunoSEQ multiplex PCR, the repertoire was profiled, and TCRdb retains in-frame clones only, with some absent. The V and J calls and the clone size are those of that table, but D and trimming were determined from the DNA. The data hold 65,000 or so clones, with approximately 90% observed a single time. The CDR3 has 15 amino acids. In germline, CDR1 is LNHDA, CDR2 SQIVND (reference sequence). V dropped 5 bases and J dropped 4; count of bases not matched to a gene: 8. This chain uses TRBV19 with TRBJ2-1; 7 nucleotides align to TRBD1. Sequencing was done on a sample of peripheral blood. The TCR comes from a man aged 45-65 years with active COVID-19. The CDR3 protein is CASSSGTDFYNEQFF. The DNA for the CDR3 is TGTGCCAGTAGTTCCGGGACAGACTTTTACAATGAGCAGTTCTTC.